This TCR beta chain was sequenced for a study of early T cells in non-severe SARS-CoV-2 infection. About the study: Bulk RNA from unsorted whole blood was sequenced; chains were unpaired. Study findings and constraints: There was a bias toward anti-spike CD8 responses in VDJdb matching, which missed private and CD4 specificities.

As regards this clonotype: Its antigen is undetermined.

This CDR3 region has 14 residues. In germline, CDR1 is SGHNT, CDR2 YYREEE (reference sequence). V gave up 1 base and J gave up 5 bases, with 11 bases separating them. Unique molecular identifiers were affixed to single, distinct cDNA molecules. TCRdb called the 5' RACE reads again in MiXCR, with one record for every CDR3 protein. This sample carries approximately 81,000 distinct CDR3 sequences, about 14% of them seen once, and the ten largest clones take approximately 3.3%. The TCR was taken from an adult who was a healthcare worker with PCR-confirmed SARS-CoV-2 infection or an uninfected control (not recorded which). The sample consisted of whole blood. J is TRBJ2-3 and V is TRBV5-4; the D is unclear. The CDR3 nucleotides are TGTGCCAGCAGCTTGTCTCTAGGCATAGATACGCAGTATTTT. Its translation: CASSLSLGIDTQYF.